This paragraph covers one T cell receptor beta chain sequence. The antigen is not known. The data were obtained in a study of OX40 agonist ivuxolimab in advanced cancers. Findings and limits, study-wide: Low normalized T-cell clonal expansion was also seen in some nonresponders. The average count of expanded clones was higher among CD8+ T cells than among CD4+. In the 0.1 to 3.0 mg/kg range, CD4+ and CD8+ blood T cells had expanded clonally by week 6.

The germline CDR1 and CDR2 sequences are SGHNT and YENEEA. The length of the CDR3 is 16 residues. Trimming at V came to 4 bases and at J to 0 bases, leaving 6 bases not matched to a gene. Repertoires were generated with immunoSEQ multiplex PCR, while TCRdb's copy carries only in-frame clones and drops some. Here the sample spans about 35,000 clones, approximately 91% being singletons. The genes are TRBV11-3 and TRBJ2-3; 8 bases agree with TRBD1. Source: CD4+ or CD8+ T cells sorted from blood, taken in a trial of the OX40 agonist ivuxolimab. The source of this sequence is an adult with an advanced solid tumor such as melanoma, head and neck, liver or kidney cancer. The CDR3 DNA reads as TGTGCCAGCAGCTCGGGACAGGCTCCTAGCACAGATACGCAGTATTTT. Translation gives CASSSGQAPSTDTQYF.